This entry lists 27 T cell receptor beta chains sequenced from one sample in a study of shared clonotypes between healthy human individuals. Sequenced by immunoSEQ multiplex PCR; TCRdb stores in-frame clones only, minus some. The repertoire includes 2 million to 2.5 million clones, 93% of them detected once, and under 0.45% sits in the top ten. Sequenced: naive CD4+ T cells from PBMCs. The subset is: CD45RA+ positively selected. Receptors originate from a young man in good health. Some clones in this sample may be carry-over from other donors' samples.

The chain employs TRBV6-1 and TRBJ1-2; D uncertain. This CDR3 comprises 14 residues. Germline V gene data show CDR1 as MNHNS and CDR2 as SASEGT. Trimming shortened V by 1 base and J by 4 bases, and 10 bases separated the two germline ends. CDR3 DNA sequence: TGTGCCAGCAGTGAAGGAAGTAGGGTCTATGGCTACACCTTC. This sequence encodes CASSEGSRVYGYTF.

The chain employs TRBV2 and TRBJ2-4; the match to TRBD2 covers 14 bases. After removal of 8 bases from V and 1 base from J, the junction contained 10 bases not matched to a gene. From germline, CDR1 is SNHLY and CDR2 FYNNEI. This CDR3 is built from 18 residues. CDR3 loop: CASLGTSGSSLAKNIQYF. The CDR3 bases are TGTGCCAGCTTGGGGACTAGCGGGAGTTCTTTGGCCAAAAACATTCAGTACTTC.

The chain joins TRBV6-5 to TRBJ1-5; tentatively, D is TRBD1 (5 bases). V dropped 6 bases and J dropped 7 bases, with 19 bases sitting between them. The CDR3 length is 15 residues. Germline CDR1 and CDR2: MNHEY and SVGAGI. The CDR3 region is CASSLLGGLGQPQHF. The CDR3 region has the DNA TGTGCCAGCAGCCTCTTGGGGGGTTTAGGGCAGCCCCAGCATTTT.

The genes are TRBV9 and TRBJ2-3; 10 bases align to TRBD1. The J segment lost 3 bases and the V segment lost 4 bases, leaving 8 bases of the junction unmatched. The CDR3 loop spans 16 amino acids. The germline gives CDR1 SGDLS, CDR2 YYNGEE. CDR3 residues: CASSTRTGQGTDTQYF. Here the CDR3 DNA reads TGTGCCAGCAGCACACGTACGGGACAGGGGACAGATACGCAGTATTTT.

The chain recombines TRBV10-3 with TRBJ1-1, with unresolved D. Between the trimmed V and J ends, which lost 3 bases and 1 base, there was a span of 6 bases. Germline V gene sequence: CDR1 ENHRY, CDR2 SYGVKD. The CDR3 contains 13 residues. This CDR3 reads CAISDAGNTEAFF. The CDR3 region has the DNA TGTGCCATCAGTGATGCGGGGAACACTGAAGCTTTCTTT.

Concerning this clone itself: This same CDR3 is encoded by further DNA sequences in the sample. The chain recombines TRBV27 with TRBJ1-1, with a possible D match to TRBD1 (5 bases). Germline assignment: CDR1 MNHEY and CDR2 SMNVEV (reference sequence). V lost 3 bases to trimming and J lost 1 base, with 6 bases between them. The CDR3 spans 13 residues. The CDR3 bases are TGTGCCAGCAGTTTTGGGGGGAACACTGAAGCTTTCTTT. Translating gives CASSFGGNTEAFF.

The chain uses TRBV6-5 and TRBJ2-7; a possible D gene is TRBD2 (6 bases). Trimming took 5 bases from V and 3 from J, leaving 14 bases between them. Per germline, CDR1 MNHEY and CDR2 SVGAGI. The CDR3 has 14 residues. This CDR3 reads CASSPPGLNYEQYF. DNA of the CDR3: TGTGCCAGCAGTCCGCCGGGACTCAACTACGAGCAGTACTTC.

The J gene is TRBJ2-3, the V gene TRBV7-9, with 9 bases aligning to TRBD2. Trimming at V came to 5 bases and at J to 0 bases, leaving 15 bases not matched to a gene. Germline V gives CDR1 SEHNR, CDR2 FQNEAQ (reference sequence). The CDR3 spans 19 residues. The CDR3 protein is CASSPRGLAGMLSTDTQYF. The CDR3 DNA sequence: TGTGCCAGCAGCCCTCGTGGTCTAGCGGGGATGCTAAGCACAGATACGCAGTATTTT.

In nucleotides, the CDR3 is TGTGCCAGCATAGACAGTGTAGGCGAGCAGTACTTC. Protein sequence: CASIDSVGEQYF. J is TRBJ2-7 and V is TRBV28; D may be TRBD1 (5 bases). This CDR3 contains 12 residues. V was shortened by 7 bases and J by 6 bases, with 13 bases between the two germline ends. Germline V CDR1 and CDR2: MDHEN, SYDVKM.

This rearrangement joins TRBV7-8 to TRBJ1-1; maybe TRBD1 (6 bases). Germline V gene sequence: CDR1 SGHVS, CDR2 FQNEAQ. The CDR3 covers 13 residues. The ends were cut back, 3 bases at V and 5 bases at J, with 10 bases in the middle. In DNA, the CDR3 is TGTGCCAGCAGCTTTACAGGGAGGACTGAAGCTTTCTTT. It is translated as CASSFTGRTEAFF.

V usage is TRBV5-5 and J usage is TRBJ2-7; 7 bases agree with TRBD1. V gave up 4 bases and J gave up 3 bases; unmatched junction bases: 13. Germline-derived CDR1 and CDR2 are SGHKS and YYEKEE (reference sequence). The CDR3 is made up of 16 amino acids. DNA for the CDR3: TGTGCCAGCAGCCCACAAGGGGGCGCGATGGGCTACGAGCAGTACTTC. It yields the protein CASSPQGGAMGYEQYF.

This chain joins TRBV5-8 and TRBJ1-2; 9 bases match TRBD1. The J segment lost 8 bases and the V segment lost 4 bases, leaving 9 bases of the junction unmatched. This CDR3 has 14 amino acids. The germline gives CDR1 SGHTS, CDR2 YDEGEE. The CDR3 here is CASSRTGGAGGYTF. CDR3 nucleotides: TGTGCCAGCAGCCGAACAGGGGGCGCGGGGGGCTACACCTTC.

V gene TRBV7-8 combines with J gene TRBJ2-7; D remains unclear. Trimming took off 5 bases at V and 1 base at J, with 15 bases between the two ends. CDR3 length equals 15 residues. Germline V gene data show CDR1 as SGHVS and CDR2 as FQNEAQ. The CDR3 loop reads CASSPMVRASYEQYF. In DNA, the CDR3 is TGTGCCAGCAGCCCGATGGTTCGCGCTTCCTACGAGCAGTACTTC.

This rearrangement joins TRBV4-3 to TRBJ2-3; unclear D gene. V was trimmed by 0 bases and J by 0 bases, leaving 7 bases between them. Germline CDR1 reads LGHNA; CDR2 reads YSLEER. This CDR3 contains 15 residues. CDR3 DNA: TGCGCCAGCAGCCAAGACAGACCTAGCACAGATACGCAGTATTTT. It yields the protein CASSQDRPSTDTQYF.

The V gene is TRBV7-3, the J gene TRBJ2-2; 7 nucleotides agree with TRBD2. The CDR3 has 13 residues. Looked up from germline, CDR1 is SGHTA and CDR2 is FQGTGA. Here the CDR3 DNA reads TGTGCTAGCGGGCGGTCCAACACCGGGGAGCTGTTTTTT. Protein sequence: CASGRSNTGELFF.

V and J are TRBV6-5 and TRBJ2-7; possible D gene TRBD1, 7 bases. Germline V lookup: CDR1 MNHEY, CDR2 SVGAGI. The V gene lost 7 bases and the J gene lost 1 base, with 14 bases spanning the gap. The CDR3 runs 14 residues. In nucleotides, the CDR3 is TGTGCCAGCACCGCGGAGGGGGCTTCCTACGAGCAGTACTTC. Amino acids: CASTAEGASYEQYF.

This chain connects TRBV5-1 to TRBJ2-3, with a possible D match to TRBD2 (6 bases). The V gene lost 0 bases and the J gene lost 0 bases, with 14 bases spanning the gap. This CDR3 contains 17 residues. The V gene's germline CDR1 is SGHRS and CDR2 YFSETQ. CDR3 DNA: TGCGCCAGCAGCTTGGGGGCGCAGGCGGGGAGCACAGATACGCAGTATTTT. It yields the protein CASSLGAQAGSTDTQYF.

The rearrangement joins TRBV19 to TRBJ1-3; weak D call: TRBD1 (6 bases). Germline CDR1 reads LNHDA; CDR2 reads SQIVND (reference sequence). Trimming pared 3 bases from V and 1 base from J, leaving 10 bases between. The length of the CDR3 is 15 residues. In nucleotides, the CDR3 is TGTGCCAGTAGTATTTCCAGGGGATCTGGAAACACCATATATTTT. Its protein is CASSISRGSGNTIYF.

This chain connects TRBV5-1 to TRBJ2-3; D unresolved. V lost 4 bases and J 4 bases, leaving 16 bases between the germline ends. The germline CDR1 and CDR2 sequences are SGHRS and YFSETQ. The CDR3 has 15 amino acids. The CDR3 is CASSPGPGRADTQYF. The CDR3 nucleotides read TGCGCCAGCAGCCCCGGACCCGGCCGGGCAGATACGCAGTATTTT.

As DNA, the CDR3 is TGTGCCAGCAGCGCCTTGGGAGGGCTGGGCACAGATACGCAGTATTTT. Protein sequence: CASSALGGLGTDTQYF. The chain recombines TRBV9 with TRBJ2-3; 7 nucleotides agree with TRBD2. The germline gives CDR1 SGDLS, CDR2 YYNGEE. The V gene end was trimmed by 3 bases and the J gene end by 1 base; junction bases not matched to a gene: 8. The CDR3 has 16 residues.

This clone occurred once. The gene calls are TRBV4-1 and TRBJ2-5, with 11 bases that match TRBD2. V lost 7 bases and J lost 4; bases outside the gene matches: 8. The CDR3 consists of 15 residues. CDR1 and CDR2 (germline): MGHRA, YSYEKL. The CDR3 loop is CASTSTTSGRETQYF. As DNA, the CDR3 is TGCGCCAGCACCTCGACAACTAGCGGGAGAGAGACCCAGTACTTC.

As concerns this clone: This CDR3 is also generated by other DNA sequences in the sample. The rearrangement links TRBV5-4 to TRBJ1-1; unclear D gene. Trimming removed 2 bases at V and 3 bases at J, with 2 bases between. The CDR3 loop spans 11 amino acids. The germline V gene encodes CDR1 SGHNT and CDR2 YYREEE (reference sequence). The chain's CDR3 is CASSLDTEAFF. The CDR3 nucleotides read TGTGCCAGCAGCTTAGACACTGAAGCTTTCTTT. The entire variable domain, with the rest obtained from reference TRBV5-4 and TRBJ1-1, is as follows: ETGVTQSPTHLIKTRGQQVTLRCSSQSGHNTVSWYQQALGQGPQFIFQYYREEENGRGNFPPRFSGLQFPNYSSELNVNALELDDSALYLCASSLDTEAFFGQGTRLTVV.

The CDR3 coding sequence is TGTGCCAGCAGCGCTACCGGGTCGGAGACCCAGTACTTC. Translating gives CASSATGSETQYF. The rearrangement uses TRBV7-2 and TRBJ2-5; D gene ambiguous. Trimming stripped 5 bases from V and 5 bases from J, with 12 bases between. Germline values: CDR1 SGHTA, CDR2 FQGNSA. CDR3 length: 13 residues.

As to this clone: This sample also contains other DNA sequences that code for the same CDR3. This chain links TRBV7-9 with TRBJ2-3; tentatively, D is TRBD1 (6 bases). Germline V lookup: CDR1 SEHNR, CDR2 FQNEAQ (reference sequence). This CDR3 contains 15 residues. V was shortened by 5 bases and J by 2 bases, with 14 bases between the two germline ends. Here the CDR3 reads CASSPTGTSTDTQYF. DNA for the CDR3: TGTGCCAGCAGCCCGACAGGCACCTCCACAGATACGCAGTATTTT.

The chain is built from TRBV7-2 and TRBJ1-2; D unclear. The V gene's germline CDR1 is SGHTA and CDR2 FQGNSA. Trimming pared 1 base from V and 6 bases from J, leaving 9 bases between. The CDR3 is 13 residues long. In DNA, the CDR3 is TGTGCCAGCAGCTTAGTGGGCGCGGATGGCTACACCTTC. Translating gives CASSLVGADGYTF.

The V call is TRBV5-1, the J call TRBJ1-2; 7 bases fit TRBD1. In germline, CDR1 is SGHRS, CDR2 YFSETQ. This CDR3 spans 12 amino acids. V gave up 4 bases and J gave up 8 bases; unmatched junction bases: 5. CDR3 residues: CASSKEGAGYTF. CDR3 coding DNA: TGCGCCAGCAGCAAGGAGGGGGCCGGCTACACCTTC.

The rearrangement joins TRBV7-3 to TRBJ1-2, with 7 nucleotides matching TRBD1. The CDR3 is 13 residues long. CDR1 and CDR2 from the germline V gene are SGHTA and FQGTGA. With 5 bases clipped from V and 3 bases from J, the junction kept 3 bases outside the gene matches. The CDR3 loop reads CASSPGQYYGYTF. The DNA of the CDR3 is TGTGCCAGCAGCCCGGGACAGTACTATGGCTACACCTTC.